The rows below give T cell receptor beta chains drawn from one sample of a study of blood T cell repertoires in COVID-19. Sequenced by immunoSEQ multiplex PCR; TCRdb stores in-frame clones only, minus some. The sample carries 160,000 or so clones, roughly 90% recorded once. Sequenced sample: peripheral blood. These TCRs come from a man in his fifties or sixties with acute or convalescent COVID-19. Both conserved end residues are part of each CDR3. D genes are given only for firm matches. The size of a clone is reported for some rows only, either as once, few or many, or as a class for expanded clones.

j_gene,abundance,v_gene,d_gene,CDR3aa,CDR3nt
TRBJ1-5,.,TRBV30,.,CAWSKQGNQPQHF,TGTGCCTGGAGTAAACAGGGTAATCAGCCCCAGCATTTT
TRBJ2-4,.,TRBV3-1/TRBV3-2,TRBD1,CASSHAGGLKNIQYF,TGTGCCAGCAGCCATGCAGGGGGCCTCAAAAACATTCAGTACTTC
TRBJ2-7,.,TRBV11-2,TRBD1,CASSLGDRRSYEQYF,TGTGCCAGCAGCTTAGGGGACAGGCGCTCCTACGAGCAGTACTTC
TRBJ1-4,.,TRBV27,.,CASSFPVLEKLFF,TGTGCCAGCAGTTTTCCAGTCCTTGAAAAACTGTTTTTT
TRBJ1-2,.,TRBV23-1,.,CASSQFNTRQSGAYTF,TGCGCCAGCAGTCAATTTAATACCCGACAGAGCGGGGCCTACACCTTC
TRBJ1-5,once,TRBV21-1,.,CASSKPDSPALHQPQHF,TGTGCCAGCAGCAAACCGGACTCTCCTGCCCTGCATCAGCCCCAGCATTTT
TRBJ2-7,.,TRBV5-1,TRBD1,CASSLTGTGVKYEQYF,TGCGCCAGCAGCTTGACCGGGACAGGGGTGAAATACGAGCAGTACTTC
TRBJ1-2,.,TRBV10-2,TRBD1,CASWMGQGYGYTF,TGCGCCAGCTGGATGGGACAGGGGTATGGCTACACCTTC
TRBJ2-3,.,TRBV5-1,.,CASSRPGRDTQYF,TGCGCCAGCAGCCGCCCAGGGAGGGATACGCAGTATTTT
TRBJ2-5,.,TRBV4-1,TRBD2,CASSLGLAGIQETQYF,TGCGCCAGCAGCCTCGGACTAGCGGGGATACAAGAGACCCAGTACTTC
TRBJ1-5,.,TRBV5-1,TRBD1,CASSPGTGDSNQPQHF,TGCGCCAGCAGCCCTGGGACAGGGGATAGCAATCAGCCCCAGCATTTT
TRBJ1-2,.,TRBV2,.,CASQDSANYGYTF,TGTGCCAGTCAGGACAGCGCTAACTATGGCTACACCTTC
TRBJ2-3,.,TRBV12-3/TRBV12-4,.,CASSLAIDTQYF,TGTGCCAGCAGTTTAGCTATAGATACGCAGTATTTT